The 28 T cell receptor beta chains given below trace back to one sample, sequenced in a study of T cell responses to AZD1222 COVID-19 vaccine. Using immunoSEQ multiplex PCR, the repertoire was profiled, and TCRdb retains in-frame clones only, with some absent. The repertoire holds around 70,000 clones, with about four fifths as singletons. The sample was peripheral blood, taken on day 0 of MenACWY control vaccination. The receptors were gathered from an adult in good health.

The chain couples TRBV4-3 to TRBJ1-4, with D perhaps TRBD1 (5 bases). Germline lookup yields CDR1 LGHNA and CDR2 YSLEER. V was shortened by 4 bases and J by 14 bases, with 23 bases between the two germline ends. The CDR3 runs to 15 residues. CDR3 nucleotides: TGCGCCAGCAGCCTTGACATTTTCCTCGGGACCGAGCTGTTTTTT. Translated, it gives CASSLDIFLGTELFF.

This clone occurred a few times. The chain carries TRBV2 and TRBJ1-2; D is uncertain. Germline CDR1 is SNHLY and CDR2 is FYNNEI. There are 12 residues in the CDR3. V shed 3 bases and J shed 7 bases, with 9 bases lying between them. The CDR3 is CASSDGVRGYTF. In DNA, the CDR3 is TGTGCCAGCAGTGACGGGGTGCGTGGCTACACCTTC. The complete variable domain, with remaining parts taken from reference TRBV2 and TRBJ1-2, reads EPEVTQTPSHQVTQMGQEVILRCVPISNHLYFYWYRQILGQKVEFLVSFYNNEISEKSEIFDDQFSVERPDGSNFTLKIRSTKLEDSAMYFCASSDGVRGYTFGSGTRLTVV.

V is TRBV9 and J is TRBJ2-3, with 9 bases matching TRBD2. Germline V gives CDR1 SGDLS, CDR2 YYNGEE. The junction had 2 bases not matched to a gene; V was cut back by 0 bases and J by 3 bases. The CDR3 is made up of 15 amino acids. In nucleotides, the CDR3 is TGTGCCAGCAGCGTAGGTACTAGCGGGACAGATACGCAGTATTTT. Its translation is CASSVGTSGTDTQYF. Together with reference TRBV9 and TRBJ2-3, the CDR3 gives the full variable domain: DSGVTQTPKHLITATGQRVTLRCSPRSGDLSVYWYQQSLDQGLQFLIQYYNGEERAKGNILERFSAQQFPDLHSELNLSSLELGDSALYFCASSVGTSGTDTQYFGPGTRLTVL.

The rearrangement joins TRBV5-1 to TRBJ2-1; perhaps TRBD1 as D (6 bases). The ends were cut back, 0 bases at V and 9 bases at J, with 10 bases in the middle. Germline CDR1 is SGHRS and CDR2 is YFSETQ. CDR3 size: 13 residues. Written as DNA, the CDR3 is TGCGCCAGCAGCTTGGATGGGGGCCGTGAGCAGTTCTTC. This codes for CASSLDGGREQFF.

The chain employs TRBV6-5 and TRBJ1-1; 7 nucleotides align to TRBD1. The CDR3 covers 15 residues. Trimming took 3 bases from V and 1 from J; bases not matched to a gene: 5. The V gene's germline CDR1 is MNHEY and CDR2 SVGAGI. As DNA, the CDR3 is TGTGCCAGCAGTTATACGTGGACAGGGAACACTGAAGCTTTCTTT. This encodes CASSYTWTGNTEAFF.

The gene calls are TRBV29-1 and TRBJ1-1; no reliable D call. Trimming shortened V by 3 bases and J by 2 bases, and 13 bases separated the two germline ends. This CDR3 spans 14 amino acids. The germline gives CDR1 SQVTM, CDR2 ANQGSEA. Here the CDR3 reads CSVDYASTNTEAFF. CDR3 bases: TGCAGCGTTGATTATGCCAGTACTAACACTGAAGCTTTCTTT.

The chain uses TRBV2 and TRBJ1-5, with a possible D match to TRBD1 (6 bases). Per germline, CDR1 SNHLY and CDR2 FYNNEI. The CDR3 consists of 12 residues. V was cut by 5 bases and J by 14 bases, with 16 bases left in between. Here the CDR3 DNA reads TGTGCCAGCAGTTTAGAGACAGGACGGGAGCATTTT. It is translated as CASSLETGREHF.

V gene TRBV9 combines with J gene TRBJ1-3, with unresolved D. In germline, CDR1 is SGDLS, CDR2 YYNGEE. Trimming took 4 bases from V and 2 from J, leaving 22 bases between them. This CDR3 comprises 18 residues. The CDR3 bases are TGTGCCAGCAGCTCTCAACCAGCTACGGGCGTCCCTGGAAACACCATATATTTT. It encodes CASSSQPATGVPGNTIYF.

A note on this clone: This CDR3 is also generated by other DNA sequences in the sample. This CDR3 is CASSPGGDQPQHF. The CDR3 region has the DNA TGTGCCAGCTCACCAGGGGGGGATCAGCCCCAGCATTTT. The rearrangement uses TRBV18 and TRBJ1-5, with D possibly TRBD1 on 5 matching bases. The V gene's germline CDR1 is KGHSH and CDR2 LQKENI. The CDR3 runs to 13 residues. V gave up 2 bases and J gave up 5 bases, with 7 bases separating them.

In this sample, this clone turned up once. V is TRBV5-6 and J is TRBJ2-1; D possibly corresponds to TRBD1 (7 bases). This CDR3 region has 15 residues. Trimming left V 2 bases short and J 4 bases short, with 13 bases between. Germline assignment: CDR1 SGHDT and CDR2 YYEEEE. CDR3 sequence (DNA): TGTGCCAGCAGCTTCCAGGGGGGCCTATACAATGAGCAGTTCTTC. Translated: CASSFQGGLYNEQFF.

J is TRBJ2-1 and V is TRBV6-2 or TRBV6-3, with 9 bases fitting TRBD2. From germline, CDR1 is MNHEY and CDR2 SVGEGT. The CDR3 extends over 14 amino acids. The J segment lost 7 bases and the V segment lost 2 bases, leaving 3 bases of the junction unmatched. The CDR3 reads CASSYAGGRNEQFF. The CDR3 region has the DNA TGTGCCAGCAGTTACGCGGGGGGGCGGAATGAGCAGTTCTTC.

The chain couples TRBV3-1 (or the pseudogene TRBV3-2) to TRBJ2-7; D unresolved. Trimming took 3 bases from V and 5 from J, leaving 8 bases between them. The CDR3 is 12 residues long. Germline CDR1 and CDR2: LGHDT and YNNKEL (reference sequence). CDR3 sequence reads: CASSHASNEQYF. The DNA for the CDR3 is TGTGCCAGCAGCCACGCATCCAACGAGCAGTACTTC.

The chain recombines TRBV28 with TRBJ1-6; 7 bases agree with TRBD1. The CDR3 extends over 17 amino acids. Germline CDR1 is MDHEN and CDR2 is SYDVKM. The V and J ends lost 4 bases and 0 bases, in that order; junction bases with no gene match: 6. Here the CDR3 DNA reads TGTGCCAGCAGTTCATCACAGGGGAGCTCCTATAATTCACCCCTCCACTTT. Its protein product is CASSSSQGSSYNSPLHF.

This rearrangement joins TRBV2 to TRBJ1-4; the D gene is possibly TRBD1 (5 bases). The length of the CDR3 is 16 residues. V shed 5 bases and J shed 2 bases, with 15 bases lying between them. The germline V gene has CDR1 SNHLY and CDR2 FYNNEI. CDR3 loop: CASSSRDPGTNEKLFF. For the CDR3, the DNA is TGTGCCAGCAGTTCGCGGGACCCGGGGACTAATGAAAAACTGTTTTTT.

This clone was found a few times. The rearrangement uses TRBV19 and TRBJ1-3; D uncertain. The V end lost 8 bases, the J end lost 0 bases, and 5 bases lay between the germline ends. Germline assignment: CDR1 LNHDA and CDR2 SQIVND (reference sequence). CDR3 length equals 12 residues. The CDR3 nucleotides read TGTGCCAGTGAAAACTCTGGAAACACCATATATTTT. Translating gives CASENSGNTIYF.

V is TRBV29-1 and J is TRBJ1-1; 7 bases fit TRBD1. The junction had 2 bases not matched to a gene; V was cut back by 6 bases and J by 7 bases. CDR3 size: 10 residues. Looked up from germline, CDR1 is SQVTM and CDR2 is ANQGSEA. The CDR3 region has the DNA TGCAGCGTCCGGACAGGTGAAGCTTTCTTT. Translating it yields CSVRTGEAFF. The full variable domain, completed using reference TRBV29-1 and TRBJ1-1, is SAVISQKPSRDICQRGTSLTIQCQVDSQVTMMFWYRQQPGQSLTLIATANQGSEATYESGFVIDKFPISRPNLTFSTLTVSNMSPEDSSIYLCSVRTGEAFFGQGTRLTVV.

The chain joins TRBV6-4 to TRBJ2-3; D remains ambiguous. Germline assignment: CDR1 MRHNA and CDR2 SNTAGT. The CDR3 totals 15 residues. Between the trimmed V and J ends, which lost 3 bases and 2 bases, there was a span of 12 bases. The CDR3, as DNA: TGTGCCAGCAGTGAATCACCAACACCCACAGATACGCAGTATTTT. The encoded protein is CASSESPTPTDTQYF.

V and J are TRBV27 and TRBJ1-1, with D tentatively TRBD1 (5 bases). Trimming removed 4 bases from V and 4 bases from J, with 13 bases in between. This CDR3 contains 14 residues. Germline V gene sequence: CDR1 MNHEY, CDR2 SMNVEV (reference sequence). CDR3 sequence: CASSWAGGSTEAFF. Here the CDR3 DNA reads TGTGCCAGCAGTTGGGCGGGGGGATCCACTGAAGCTTTCTTT.

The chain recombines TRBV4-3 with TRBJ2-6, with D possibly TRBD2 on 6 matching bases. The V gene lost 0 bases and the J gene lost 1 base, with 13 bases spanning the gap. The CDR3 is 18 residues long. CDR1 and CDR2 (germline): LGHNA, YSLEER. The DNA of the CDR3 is TGCGCCAGCAGCCAAGATCGGGGGAAAGGATCTGGGGCCAACGTCCTGACTTTC. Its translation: CASSQDRGKGSGANVLTF.

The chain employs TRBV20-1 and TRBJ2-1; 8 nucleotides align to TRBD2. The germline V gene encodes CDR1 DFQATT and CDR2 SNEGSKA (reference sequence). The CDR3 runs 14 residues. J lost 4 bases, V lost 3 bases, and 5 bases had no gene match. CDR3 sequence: CSASLAGGYNEQFF. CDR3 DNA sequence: TGCAGTGCTAGTCTGGCGGGGGGTTACAATGAGCAGTTCTTC.

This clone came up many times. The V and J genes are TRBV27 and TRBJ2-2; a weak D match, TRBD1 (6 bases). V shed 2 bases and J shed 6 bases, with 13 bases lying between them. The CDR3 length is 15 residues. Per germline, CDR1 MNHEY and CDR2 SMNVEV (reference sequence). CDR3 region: CASSLRQDEAGELFF. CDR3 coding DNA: TGTGCCAGCAGTTTAAGACAGGATGAGGCCGGGGAGCTGTTTTTT.

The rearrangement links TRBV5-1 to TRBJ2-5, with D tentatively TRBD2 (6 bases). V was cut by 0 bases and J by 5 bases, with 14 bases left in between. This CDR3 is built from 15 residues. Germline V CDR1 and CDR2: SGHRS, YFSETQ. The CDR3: CASSLAMPAGETQYF. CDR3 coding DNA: TGCGCCAGCAGCTTGGCAATGCCGGCGGGGGAGACCCAGTACTTC.

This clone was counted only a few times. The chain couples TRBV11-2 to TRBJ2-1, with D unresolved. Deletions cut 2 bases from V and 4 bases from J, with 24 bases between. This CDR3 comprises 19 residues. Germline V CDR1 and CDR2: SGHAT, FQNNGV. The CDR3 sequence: CASSLSLIENPSLYNEQFF. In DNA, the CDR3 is TGTGCCAGCAGCTTAAGTTTGATCGAAAACCCGTCCCTATACAATGAGCAGTTCTTC.

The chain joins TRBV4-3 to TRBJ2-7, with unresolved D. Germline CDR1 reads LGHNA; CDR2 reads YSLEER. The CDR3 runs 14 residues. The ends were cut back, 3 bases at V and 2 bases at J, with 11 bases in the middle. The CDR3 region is CASSHGIPAYEQYF. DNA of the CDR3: TGCGCCAGCAGCCACGGAATCCCAGCCTACGAGCAGTACTTC.

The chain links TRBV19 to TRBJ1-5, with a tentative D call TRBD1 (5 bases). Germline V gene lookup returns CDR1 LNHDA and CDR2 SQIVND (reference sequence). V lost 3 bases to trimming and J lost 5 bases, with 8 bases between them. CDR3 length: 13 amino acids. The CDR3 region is CASSITGDQPQHF. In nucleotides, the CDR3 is TGTGCCAGTAGTATCACGGGGGATCAGCCCCAGCATTTT.

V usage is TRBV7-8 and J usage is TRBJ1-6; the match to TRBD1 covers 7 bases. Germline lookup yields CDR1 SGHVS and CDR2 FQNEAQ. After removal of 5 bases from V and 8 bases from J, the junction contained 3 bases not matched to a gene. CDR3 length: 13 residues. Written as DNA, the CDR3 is TGTGCCAGCAGCCCACAGGGGTATTCACCCCTCCACTTT. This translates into CASSPQGYSPLHF.

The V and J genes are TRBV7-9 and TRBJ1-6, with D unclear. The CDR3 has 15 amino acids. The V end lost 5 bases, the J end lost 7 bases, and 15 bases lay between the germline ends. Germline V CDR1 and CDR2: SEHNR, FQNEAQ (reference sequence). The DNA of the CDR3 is TGTGCCAGCAGCCCCGAAGGGAGCTCAAATTCACCCCTCCACTTT. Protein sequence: CASSPEGSSNSPLHF.

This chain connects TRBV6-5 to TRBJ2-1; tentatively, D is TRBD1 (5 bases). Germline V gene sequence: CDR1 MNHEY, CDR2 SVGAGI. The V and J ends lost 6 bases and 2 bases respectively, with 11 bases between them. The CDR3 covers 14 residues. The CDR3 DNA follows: TGTGCCAGCAGACGGCAGGGTGCCTACAATGAGCAGTTCTTC. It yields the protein CASRRQGAYNEQFF.